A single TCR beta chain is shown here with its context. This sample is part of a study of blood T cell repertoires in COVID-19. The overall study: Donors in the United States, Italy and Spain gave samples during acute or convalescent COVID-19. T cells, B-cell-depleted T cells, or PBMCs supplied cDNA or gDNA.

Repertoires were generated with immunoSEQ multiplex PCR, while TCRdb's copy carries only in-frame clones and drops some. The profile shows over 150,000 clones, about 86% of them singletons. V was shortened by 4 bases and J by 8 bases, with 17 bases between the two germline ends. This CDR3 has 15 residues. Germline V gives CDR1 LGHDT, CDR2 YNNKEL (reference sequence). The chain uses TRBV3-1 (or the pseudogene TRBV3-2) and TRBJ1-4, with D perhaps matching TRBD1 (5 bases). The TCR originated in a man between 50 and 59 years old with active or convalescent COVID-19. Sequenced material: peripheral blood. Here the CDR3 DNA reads TGTGCCAGCAGCCGGAGGGACCATAACGAGGAAAAACTGTTTTTT. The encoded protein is CASSRRDHNEEKLFF.